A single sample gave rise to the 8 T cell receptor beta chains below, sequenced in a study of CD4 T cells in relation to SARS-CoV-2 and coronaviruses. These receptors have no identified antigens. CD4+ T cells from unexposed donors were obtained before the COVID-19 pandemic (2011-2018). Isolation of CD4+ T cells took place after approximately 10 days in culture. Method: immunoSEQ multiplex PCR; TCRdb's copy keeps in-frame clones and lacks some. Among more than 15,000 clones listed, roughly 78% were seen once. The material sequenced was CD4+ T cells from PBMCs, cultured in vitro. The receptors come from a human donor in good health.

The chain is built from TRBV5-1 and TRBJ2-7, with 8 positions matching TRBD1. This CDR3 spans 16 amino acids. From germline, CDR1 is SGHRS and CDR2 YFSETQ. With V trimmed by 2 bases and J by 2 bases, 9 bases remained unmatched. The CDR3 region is CASSLAPTGDPYEQYF. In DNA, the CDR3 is TGCGCCAGCAGCTTAGCCCCGACAGGGGACCCCTACGAGCAGTACTTC.

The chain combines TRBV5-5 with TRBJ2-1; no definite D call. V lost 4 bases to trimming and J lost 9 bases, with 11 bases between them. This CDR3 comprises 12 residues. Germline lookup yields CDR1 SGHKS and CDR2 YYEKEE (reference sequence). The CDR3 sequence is CASSPVQIEQFF. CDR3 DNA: TGTGCCAGCAGCCCGGTCCAGATTGAGCAGTTCTTC.

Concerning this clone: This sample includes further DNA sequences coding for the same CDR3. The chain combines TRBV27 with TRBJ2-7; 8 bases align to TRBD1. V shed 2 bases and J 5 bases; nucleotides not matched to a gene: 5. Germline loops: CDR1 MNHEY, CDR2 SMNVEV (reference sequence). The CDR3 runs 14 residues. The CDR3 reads CASSLQGARNEQYF. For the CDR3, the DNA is TGTGCCAGCAGTTTACAGGGGGCTCGGAACGAGCAGTACTTC.

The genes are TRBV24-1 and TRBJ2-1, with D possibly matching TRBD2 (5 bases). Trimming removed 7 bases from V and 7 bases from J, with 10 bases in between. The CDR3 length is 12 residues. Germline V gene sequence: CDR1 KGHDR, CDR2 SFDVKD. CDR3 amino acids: CATRDPGNEQFF. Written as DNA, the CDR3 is TGTGCCACCAGGGACCCGGGGAATGAGCAGTTCTTC.

In DNA, the CDR3 is TGTGCCAGCAGCGAGGCTACTAGCGTCCATGAGCAGTTCTTC. It encodes CASSEATSVHEQFF. The J gene is TRBJ2-1, the V gene TRBV5-4; 7 bases line up with TRBD2. The CDR3 sequence is 14 residues long. J gave up 8 bases and V 4 bases, and 9 bases lay outside the gene matches. Germline CDR1 is SGHNT and CDR2 is YYREEE (reference sequence).

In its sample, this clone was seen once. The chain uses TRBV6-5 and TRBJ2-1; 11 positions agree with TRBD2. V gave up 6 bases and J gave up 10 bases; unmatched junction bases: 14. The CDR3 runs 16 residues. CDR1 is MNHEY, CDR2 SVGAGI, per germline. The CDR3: CASRYLPSSGREEQFF. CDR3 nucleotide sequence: TGTGCCAGCAGGTACCTCCCGAGTAGCGGGAGGGAAGAGCAGTTCTTC.

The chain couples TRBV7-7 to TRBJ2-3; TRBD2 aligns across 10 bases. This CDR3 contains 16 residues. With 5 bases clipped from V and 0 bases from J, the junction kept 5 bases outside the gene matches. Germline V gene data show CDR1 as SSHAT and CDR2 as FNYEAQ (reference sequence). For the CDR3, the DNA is TGTGCCAGCAGCCTTGGGACTAGCGTTAGCACAGATACGCAGTATTTT. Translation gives CASSLGTSVSTDTQYF.

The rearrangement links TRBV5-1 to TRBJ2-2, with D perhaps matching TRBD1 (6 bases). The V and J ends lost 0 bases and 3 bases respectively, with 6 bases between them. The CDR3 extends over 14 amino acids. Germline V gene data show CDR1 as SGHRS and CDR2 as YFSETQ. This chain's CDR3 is CASSLGQDTGELFF. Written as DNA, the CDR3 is TGCGCCAGCAGCTTGGGACAGGACACCGGGGAGCTGTTTTTT.